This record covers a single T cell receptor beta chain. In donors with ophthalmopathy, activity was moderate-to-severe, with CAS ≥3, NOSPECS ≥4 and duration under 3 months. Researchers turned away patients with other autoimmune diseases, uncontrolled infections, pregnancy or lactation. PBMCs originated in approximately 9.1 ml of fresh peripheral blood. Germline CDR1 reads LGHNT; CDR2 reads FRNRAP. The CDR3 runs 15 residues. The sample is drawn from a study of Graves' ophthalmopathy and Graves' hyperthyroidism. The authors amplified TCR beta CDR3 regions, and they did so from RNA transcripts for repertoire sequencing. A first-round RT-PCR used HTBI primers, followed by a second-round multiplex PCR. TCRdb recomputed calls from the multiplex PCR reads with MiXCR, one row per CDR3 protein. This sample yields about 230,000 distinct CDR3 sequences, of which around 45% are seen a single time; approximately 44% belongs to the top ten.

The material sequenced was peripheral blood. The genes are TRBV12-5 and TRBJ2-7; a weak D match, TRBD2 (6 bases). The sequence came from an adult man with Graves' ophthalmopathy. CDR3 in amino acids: CASSLGRRSSYEQYF. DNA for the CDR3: TGTGCCAGCAGTTTGGGGAGGAGAAGCTCCTACGAGCAGTACTTC.